This entry features one TCR beta chain sequence. Its specificity is not known. The data were taken from a study of cytomegalovirus exposure and HLA in healthy donors. Study-level information: Previous work identified roughly 120 million unique TCR beta sequences from about 179 million T cells. Whole-study findings and limits: The authors later linked a missense DCLRE1C variant to TCR beta V- and J-gene trimming. Prior analysis indicated that the majority of TCR beta V segments exhibited productivity approximately 90% or approximately 30% of the time.

Donors in the study were healthy people who gave bone marrow. Per germline, CDR1 MNHEY and CDR2 SVGAGI. The CDR3 extends over 13 amino acids. V was clipped by 3 bases and J by 4 bases, with 10 bases between them. 60 Vbeta and 13 Jbeta primers were used in PCR. The repertoire was sequenced with immunoSEQ multiplex PCR; TCRdb's copy has only in-frame clones and lacks some. The sample yields 160,000 or so clones, around four fifths seen once. The chain uses TRBV6-5 and TRBJ2-7; the D is unclear. The material sequenced was PBMCs. The source of this sequence is a man aged 25-45 years in good health and CMV-seronegative. The CDR3 DNA is TGTGCCAGCAGTTATATGTGGGCATACGAGCAGTACTTC. Amino acid sequence: CASSYMWAYEQYF.